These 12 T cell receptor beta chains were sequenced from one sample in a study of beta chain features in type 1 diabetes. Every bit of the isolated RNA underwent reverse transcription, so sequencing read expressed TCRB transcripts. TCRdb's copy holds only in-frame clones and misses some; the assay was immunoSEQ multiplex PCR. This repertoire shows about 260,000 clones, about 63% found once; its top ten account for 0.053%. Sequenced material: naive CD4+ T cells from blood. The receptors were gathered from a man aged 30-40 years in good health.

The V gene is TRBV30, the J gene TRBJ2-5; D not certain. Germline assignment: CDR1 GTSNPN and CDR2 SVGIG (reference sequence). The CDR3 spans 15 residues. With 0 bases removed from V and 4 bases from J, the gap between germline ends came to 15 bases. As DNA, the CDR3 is TGTGCCTGGAGTGTACGCGGCGGAGTTTTAGAGACCCAGTACTTC. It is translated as CAWSVRGGVLETQYF.

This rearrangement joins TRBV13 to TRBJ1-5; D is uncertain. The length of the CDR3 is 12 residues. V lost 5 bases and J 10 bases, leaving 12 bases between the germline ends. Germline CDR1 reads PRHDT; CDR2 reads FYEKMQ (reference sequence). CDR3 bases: TGTGCCAGCAGCCTAGACGTGGGCCCCCAGCATTTT. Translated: CASSLDVGPQHF. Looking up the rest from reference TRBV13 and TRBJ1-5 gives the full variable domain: AAGVIQSPRHLIKEKRETATLKCYPIPRHDTVYWYQQGPGQDPQFLISFYEKMQSDKGSIPDRFSAQQFSDYHSELNMSSLELGDSALYFCASSLDVGPQHFGDGTRLSIL.

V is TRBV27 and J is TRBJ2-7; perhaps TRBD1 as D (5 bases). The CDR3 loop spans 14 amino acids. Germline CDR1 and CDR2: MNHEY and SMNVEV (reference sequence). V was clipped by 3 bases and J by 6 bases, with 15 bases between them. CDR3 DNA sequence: TGTGCCAGCAGTTTTTGGACATACAGCTCCGAGCAGTACTTC. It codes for CASSFWTYSSEQYF.

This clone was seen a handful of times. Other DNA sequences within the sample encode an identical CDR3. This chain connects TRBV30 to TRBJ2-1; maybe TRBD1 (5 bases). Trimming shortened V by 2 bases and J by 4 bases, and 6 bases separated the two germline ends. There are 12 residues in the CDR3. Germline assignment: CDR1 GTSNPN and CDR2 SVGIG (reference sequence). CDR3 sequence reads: CAWSRQYNEQFF. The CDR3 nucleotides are TGTGCCTGGAGTCGACAGTACAATGAGCAGTTCTTC.

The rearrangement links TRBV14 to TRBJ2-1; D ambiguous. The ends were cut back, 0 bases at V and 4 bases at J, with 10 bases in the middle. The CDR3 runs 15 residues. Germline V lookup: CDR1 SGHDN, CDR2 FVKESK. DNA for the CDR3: TGTGCCAGCAGCCAAGATCTCCCCTCTTACAATGAGCAGTTCTTC. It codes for CASSQDLPSYNEQFF.

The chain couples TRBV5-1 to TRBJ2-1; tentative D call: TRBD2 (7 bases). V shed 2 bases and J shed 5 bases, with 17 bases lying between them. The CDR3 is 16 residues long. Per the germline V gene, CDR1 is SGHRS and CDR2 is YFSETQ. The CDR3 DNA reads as TGCGCCAGCAGCTTCACCGGGACCGGGGGGCACAATGAGCAGTTCTTC. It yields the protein CASSFTGTGGHNEQFF.

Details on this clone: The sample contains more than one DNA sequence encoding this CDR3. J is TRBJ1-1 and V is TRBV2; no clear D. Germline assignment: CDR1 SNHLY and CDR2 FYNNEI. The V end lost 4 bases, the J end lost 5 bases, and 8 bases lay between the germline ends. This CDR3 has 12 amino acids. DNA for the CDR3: TGTGCCAGCAGTGTGTCCGGGACTGAAGCTTTCTTT. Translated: CASSVSGTEAFF. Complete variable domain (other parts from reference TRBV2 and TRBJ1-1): EPEVTQTPSHQVTQMGQEVILRCVPISNHLYFYWYRQILGQKVEFLVSFYNNEISEKSEIFDDQFSVERPDGSNFTLKIRSTKLEDSAMYFCASSVSGTEAFFGQGTRLTVV.

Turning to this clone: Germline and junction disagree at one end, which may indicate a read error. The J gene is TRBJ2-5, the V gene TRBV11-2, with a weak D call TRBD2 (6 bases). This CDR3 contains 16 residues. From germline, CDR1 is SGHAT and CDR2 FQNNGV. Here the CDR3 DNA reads TGTGCCAGCAGCCTAGACGGATGGGCCGGGAGAGAGACCCAGTACTTC. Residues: CASSLDGWAGRETQYF.

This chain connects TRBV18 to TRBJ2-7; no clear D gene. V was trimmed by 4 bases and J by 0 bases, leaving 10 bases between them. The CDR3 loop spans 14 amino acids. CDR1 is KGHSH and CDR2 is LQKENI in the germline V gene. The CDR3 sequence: CASSLGRASYEQYF. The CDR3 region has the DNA TGTGCCAGCTCACTTGGACGGGCCTCCTACGAGCAGTACTTC.

CDR3 nucleotide sequence: TGCAGCGTTGAAAGAGCCGGCACAGATACGCAGTATTTT. Encoded protein: CSVERAGTDTQYF. The gene calls are TRBV29-1 and TRBJ2-3; D not resolved. The V end was cut by 2 bases, the J end by 1 base, with 7 bases between. CDR1 and CDR2 (germline): SQVTM, ANQGSEA. This CDR3 has 13 amino acids.

The CDR3 loop is CASSLQRASEQYF. CDR3 coding DNA: TGTGCCAGCAGCTTACAGCGGGCATCCGAGCAGTACTTC. The rearrangement links TRBV7-6 to TRBJ2-7; D is perhaps TRBD2 (6 bases). The CDR3 totals 13 residues. Germline assignment: CDR1 SGHVS and CDR2 FNYEAQ. V was pared by 2 bases and J by 6 bases, with 11 bases between.

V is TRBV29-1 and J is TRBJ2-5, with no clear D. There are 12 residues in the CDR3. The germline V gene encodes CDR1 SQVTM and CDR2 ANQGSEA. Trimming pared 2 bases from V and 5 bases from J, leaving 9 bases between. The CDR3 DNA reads TGCAGCGTTGAATACAGTATGGAGACCCAGTACTTC. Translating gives CSVEYSMETQYF.